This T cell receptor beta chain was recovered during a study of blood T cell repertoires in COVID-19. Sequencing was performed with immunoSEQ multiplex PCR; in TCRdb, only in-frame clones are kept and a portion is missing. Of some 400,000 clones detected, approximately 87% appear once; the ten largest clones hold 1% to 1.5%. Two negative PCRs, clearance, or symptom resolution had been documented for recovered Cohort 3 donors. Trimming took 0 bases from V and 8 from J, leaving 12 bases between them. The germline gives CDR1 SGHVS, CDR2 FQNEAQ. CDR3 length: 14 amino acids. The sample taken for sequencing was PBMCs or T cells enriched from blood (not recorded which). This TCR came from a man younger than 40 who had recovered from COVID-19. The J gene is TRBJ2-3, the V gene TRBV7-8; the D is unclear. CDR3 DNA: TGTGCCAGCAGCTTAGCGCGCTTAGAGTTTACGCAGTATTTT. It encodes CASSLARLEFTQYF.